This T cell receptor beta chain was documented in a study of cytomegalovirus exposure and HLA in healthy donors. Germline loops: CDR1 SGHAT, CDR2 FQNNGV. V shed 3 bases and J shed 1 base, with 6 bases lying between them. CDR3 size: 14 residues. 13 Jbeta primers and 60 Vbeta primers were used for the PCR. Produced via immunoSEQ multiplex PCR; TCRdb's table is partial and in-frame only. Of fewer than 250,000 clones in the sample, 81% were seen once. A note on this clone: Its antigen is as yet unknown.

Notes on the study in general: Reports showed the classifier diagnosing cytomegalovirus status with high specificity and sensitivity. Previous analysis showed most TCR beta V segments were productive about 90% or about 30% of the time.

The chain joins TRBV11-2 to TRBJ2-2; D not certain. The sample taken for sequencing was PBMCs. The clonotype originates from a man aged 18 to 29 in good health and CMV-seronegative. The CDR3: CASSFAGNTGELFF. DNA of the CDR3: TGTGCCAGCAGCTTCGCAGGGAACACCGGGGAGCTGTTTTTT.